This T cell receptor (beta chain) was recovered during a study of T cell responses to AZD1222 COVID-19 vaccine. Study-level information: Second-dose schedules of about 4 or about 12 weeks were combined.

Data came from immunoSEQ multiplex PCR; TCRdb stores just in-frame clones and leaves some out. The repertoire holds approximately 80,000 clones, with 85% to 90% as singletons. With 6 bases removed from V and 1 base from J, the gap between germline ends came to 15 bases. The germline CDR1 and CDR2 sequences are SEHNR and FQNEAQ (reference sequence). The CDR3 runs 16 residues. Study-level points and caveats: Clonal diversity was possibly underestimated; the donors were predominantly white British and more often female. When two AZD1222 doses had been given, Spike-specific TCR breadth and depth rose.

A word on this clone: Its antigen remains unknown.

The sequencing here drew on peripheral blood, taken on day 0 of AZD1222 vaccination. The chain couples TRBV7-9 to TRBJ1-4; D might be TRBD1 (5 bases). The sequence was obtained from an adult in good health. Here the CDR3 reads CASSSTGGLTNEKLFF. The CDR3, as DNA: TGTGCCAGCAGTTCCACAGGTGGTTTAACTAATGAAAAACTGTTTTTT.